What follows are 27 T cell receptor beta chains derived from one specimen sequenced in a study of blood T cell repertoires in COVID-19. Method: immunoSEQ multiplex PCR; TCRdb's copy keeps in-frame clones and lacks some. The sample has some 260,000 clones; roughly 88% are singletons. Sequencing used peripheral blood. Receptor source: a woman in her 70s with COVID-19, enrolled during active disease.

The V and J genes are TRBV28 and TRBJ1-1, with 9 bases fitting TRBD1. V was clipped by 6 bases and J by 4 bases; unmatched bases: 0. CDR1 MDHEN and CDR2 SYDVKM come from the germline V gene. The CDR3 totals 12 residues. CDR3 DNA: TGTGCCAGCAGGACAGGGGGCACTGAAGCTTTCTTT. Protein product: CASRTGGTEAFF.

The gene calls are TRBV29-1 and TRBJ2-5, with 7 bases fitting TRBD1. Germline V CDR1 and CDR2: SQVTM, ANQGSEA. There are 13 residues in the CDR3. J lost 4 bases, V lost 7 bases, and 9 bases had no gene match. The CDR3 is CSAGTASPETQYF. The CDR3 nucleotides read TGCAGCGCAGGGACAGCCTCCCCAGAGACCCAGTACTTC. The full variable domain, rest sourced from reference TRBV29-1 and TRBJ2-5, is SAVISQKPSRDICQRGTSLTIQCQVDSQVTMMFWYRQQPGQSLTLIATANQGSEATYESGFVIDKFPISRPNLTFSTLTVSNMSPEDSSIYLCSAGTASPETQYFGPGTRLLVL.

This chain joins TRBV5-1 and TRBJ2-2; 9 bases fit TRBD2. This CDR3 comprises 16 residues. CDR1 is SGHRS and CDR2 is YFSETQ in the germline V gene. V lost 0 bases and J lost 4; bases outside the gene matches: 4. This CDR3 reads CASSLGLAESTGELFF. For the CDR3, the DNA is TGCGCCAGCAGCTTGGGACTAGCGGAAAGCACCGGGGAGCTGTTTTTT.

This chain links TRBV3-1 (or the pseudogene TRBV3-2) with TRBJ2-5; TRBD1 matches at 8 bases. The V and J ends lost 2 bases and 3 bases, in that order; junction bases with no gene match: 8. The CDR3 consists of 16 residues. The germline V gene has CDR1 LGHDT and CDR2 YNNKEL (reference sequence). The CDR3, as DNA: TGTGCCAGCAGCCAAAAAGGACAGGGTTGGAAAGAGACCCAGTACTTC. This translates into CASSQKGQGWKETQYF.

V and J are TRBV30 and TRBJ2-3; tentatively, D is TRBD2 (5 bases). Trimming shortened V by 0 bases and J by 0 bases, and 13 bases separated the two germline ends. Germline-derived CDR1 and CDR2 are GTSNPN and SVGIG (reference sequence). The CDR3 contains 16 residues. CDR3 loop: CAWSVQLAASTDTQYF. The CDR3 DNA reads TGTGCCTGGAGTGTTCAGCTAGCAGCTAGCACAGATACGCAGTATTTT.

This clone is a singleton in its sample. The V gene is TRBV6-6, the J gene TRBJ1-3, with 7 bases fitting TRBD1. This CDR3 comprises 14 residues. CDR1 and CDR2 (germline): MNHNY, SVGAGI (reference sequence). The ends lost 5 bases at V and 2 bases at J; junction bases unmatched: 3. CDR3 nucleotides: TGTGCCAGCAGTAACAGGGGACCTGGAAACACCATATATTTT. This sequence encodes CASSNRGPGNTIYF.

This chain joins TRBV19 and TRBJ2-2, with 7 bases that match TRBD1. Germline trimming cut 5 bases from V and 5 bases from J; bases unmatched to any gene: 5. The CDR3 has 14 residues. Germline CDR1 LNHDA, CDR2 SQIVND (reference sequence). In nucleotides, the CDR3 is TGTGCCAGTAGTTCCCGACAGGGAACCGGGGAGCTGTTTTTT. It specifies CASSSRQGTGELFF.

The V call is TRBV5-6, the J call TRBJ2-7, with TRBD1 matching 8 bases. Germline CDR1 is SGHDT and CDR2 is YYEEEE. With V trimmed by 4 bases and J by 2 bases, 11 bases remained unmatched. This CDR3 spans 16 amino acids. The CDR3 DNA follows: TGTGCCAGCAGCACCGGGACAGGTGGGGACGCCTACGAGCAGTACTTC. Its protein is CASSTGTGGDAYEQYF.

Comments on this clone: Other DNA sequences in the same sample also yield this CDR3. V is TRBV5-1 and J is TRBJ2-1; D remains unclear. Germline assignment: CDR1 SGHRS and CDR2 YFSETQ. Trimming took off 3 bases at V and 5 bases at J, with 3 bases between the two ends. The CDR3 is 11 residues long. CDR3 amino acids: CASSSNNEQFF. CDR3 in DNA: TGCGCCAGCAGCTCAAACAATGAGCAGTTCTTC.

The rearrangement joins TRBV5-1 to TRBJ2-7; weak D call: TRBD1 (5 bases). CDR3 length: 15 residues. Germline loops: CDR1 SGHRS, CDR2 YFSETQ. Trimming took off 1 base at V and 5 bases at J, with 16 bases between the two ends. As DNA, the CDR3 is TGCGCCAGCAGCTTGCTGGGCAGGGTCAGGAACGAGCAGTACTTC. This encodes CASSLLGRVRNEQYF.

V gene TRBV4-2 combines with J gene TRBJ2-2, with 12 bases that match TRBD2. The CDR3 runs 15 residues. Germline V lookup: CDR1 LGHNA, CDR2 YNFKEQ. V lost 4 bases to trimming and J lost 5 bases; unmatched junction nucleotides: 2. CDR3 sequence: CASSPTSGRTGELFF. Here the CDR3 DNA reads TGTGCCAGCAGCCCTACTAGCGGGAGGACCGGGGAGCTGTTTTTT.

CDR3 sequence: CASSQVRGLRGDPRGKQYF. For the CDR3, the DNA is TGTGCCAGCAGCCAAGTAAGGGGTCTCAGGGGGGACCCGAGGGGAAAGCAGTACTTC. The V gene is TRBV4-2, the J gene TRBJ2-7; a weak D match, TRBD1 (7 bases). Trimming cost V 1 base and J 8 bases, with 30 bases left between them. Germline loops: CDR1 LGHNA, CDR2 YNFKEQ. The CDR3 consists of 19 residues.

This clone has just a few counts. The gene calls are TRBV19 and TRBJ1-1; no firm D call. Per the germline V gene, CDR1 is LNHDA and CDR2 is SQIVND (reference sequence). V dropped 5 bases and J dropped 0 bases, with 7 bases sitting between them. This CDR3 region has 13 residues. The CDR3 DNA reads TGTGCCAGTAGTCCACTCATGAACACTGAAGCTTTCTTT. This sequence encodes CASSPLMNTEAFF.

The chain is built from TRBV6-1 and TRBJ2-2; D is possibly TRBD1 (5 bases). Germline CDR1 is MNHNS and CDR2 is SASEGT. Trimming pared 3 bases from V and 5 bases from J, leaving 16 bases between. The CDR3 is made up of 16 amino acids. CDR3 loop: CASSDAQGLLTGELFF. In nucleotides, the CDR3 is TGTGCCAGCAGTGATGCTCAGGGTTTACTAACCGGGGAGCTGTTTTTT.

CDR3 sequence reads: CASSVAGGGLAGANTGELFF. The DNA for the CDR3 is TGTGCCAGCAGCGTAGCGGGCGGGGGACTAGCGGGCGCGAACACCGGGGAGCTGTTTTTT. The genes are TRBV9 and TRBJ2-2; 12 nucleotides match TRBD2. Germline values: CDR1 SGDLS, CDR2 YYNGEE. The CDR3 is made up of 20 amino acids. J gave up 0 bases and V 0 bases, and 9 bases lay outside the gene matches.

This clone appeared a few times. This chain joins TRBV10-3 and TRBJ1-1; 12 nucleotides align to TRBD1. The CDR3 is 18 residues long. Germline V gene sequence: CDR1 ENHRY, CDR2 SYGVKD. The V and J ends lost 0 bases and 4 bases, in that order; junction bases with no gene match: 9. Here the CDR3 reads CAISESGPGQGATTEAFF. The CDR3 DNA follows: TGTGCCATCAGTGAGTCGGGTCCGGGACAGGGGGCGACCACTGAAGCTTTCTTT.

The chain joins TRBV4-2 to TRBJ2-1; D remains unclear. Trimming took off 0 bases at V and 0 bases at J, with 9 bases between the two ends. CDR3 length equals 16 residues. CDR1 and CDR2 from the germline V gene are LGHNA and YNFKEQ. The CDR3 here is CASSQEIADSYNEQFF. The CDR3 nucleotides are TGTGCCAGCAGCCAAGAGATAGCAGACTCCTACAATGAGCAGTTCTTC.

The chain couples TRBV19 to TRBJ1-1; D gene uncertain. The V gene's germline CDR1 is LNHDA and CDR2 SQIVND (reference sequence). This CDR3 is 14 amino acids long. The V end lost 6 bases, the J end lost 1 base, and 12 bases lay between the germline ends. The CDR3 region has the DNA TGTGCCAGTAGAGATTCAGGAGGGAACACTGAAGCTTTCTTT. This translates into CASRDSGGNTEAFF.

As regards this clone: The junction shows a germline mismatch at one end, possibly a read error. The chain is built from TRBV10-3 and TRBJ1-5; D remains ambiguous. The CDR3 spans 15 residues. Germline CDR1 and CDR2: ENHRY and SYGVKD. The CDR3 here is CAISSDRVSHQPQHF. As DNA, the CDR3 is TGTGCCATCAGCTCAGACCGAGTTAGCCATCAGCCCCAGCATTTT.

In its sample, this clone was seen a few times. The V and J genes are TRBV5-8 and TRBJ2-2; 10 bases are a match to TRBD2. After removal of 0 bases from V and 3 bases from J, the junction contained 11 bases not matched to a gene. The CDR3 spans 19 residues. Germline V lookup: CDR1 SGHTS, CDR2 YDEGEE. DNA of the CDR3: TGTGCCAGCAGCTTGGCCGTAGCTAGCGGGAGATGGTACACCGGGGAGCTGTTTTTT. This sequence encodes CASSLAVASGRWYTGELFF.

The chain has TRBV5-1 and TRBJ2-6; 7 bases are shared with TRBD2. This CDR3 region has 17 residues. V lost 2 bases, J lost 4 bases, and 9 bases stayed unmatched. Germline CDR1 SGHRS, CDR2 YFSETQ. CDR3 residues: CASSLGAGASGANVLTF. DNA for the CDR3: TGCGCCAGCAGCTTAGGGGCGGGAGCCTCAGGGGCCAACGTCCTGACTTTC. Full variable domain (rest looked up from reference TRBV5-1 and TRBJ2-6): KAGVTQTPRYLIKTRGQQVTLSCSPISGHRSVSWYQQTPGQGLQFLFEYFSETQRNKGNFPGRFSGRQFSNSRSEMNVSTLELGDSALYLCASSLGAGASGANVLTFGAGSRLTVL.

The chain couples TRBV7-2 to TRBJ2-5; TRBD1 agrees at 9 bases. CDR1 is SGHTA, CDR2 FQGNSA, per germline. Trimming at V came to 5 bases and at J to 3 bases, leaving 4 bases not matched to a gene. The CDR3 contains 14 residues. Written as DNA, the CDR3 is TGTGCCAGCAGCCCGCGGACAGGGGAAGAGACCCAGTACTTC. This translates into CASSPRTGEETQYF. The full variable domain, its missing parts supplied by reference TRBV7-2 and TRBJ2-5, is GAGVSQSPSNKVTEKGKDVELRCDPISGHTALYWYRQSLGQGLEFLIYFQGNSAPDKSGLPSDRFSAERTGGSVSTLTIQRTQQEDSAVYLCASSPRTGEETQYFGPGTRLLVL.

The J gene is TRBJ1-1, the V gene TRBV18; 8 bases agree with TRBD1. With 4 bases clipped from V and 0 bases from J, the junction kept 10 bases outside the gene matches. CDR3 length equals 17 residues. Per the germline V gene, CDR1 is KGHSH and CDR2 is LQKENI. Written as DNA, the CDR3 is TGTGCCAGCTCACGTTCCGGGACAGGCCCCCTGAACACTGAAGCTTTCTTT. Translating it yields CASSRSGTGPLNTEAFF.

The gene calls are TRBV19 and TRBJ2-6, with 8 bases that match TRBD1. The CDR3 loop spans 15 amino acids. Germline trimming cut 4 bases from V and 2 bases from J; bases unmatched to any gene: 1. In germline, CDR1 is LNHDA, CDR2 SQIVND (reference sequence). The CDR3 DNA sequence: TGTGCCAGTAGTAAGGACAGGGCTGGGGCCAACGTCCTGACTTTC. Protein product: CASSKDRAGANVLTF.

The chain has TRBV7-3 and TRBJ2-1; 9 bases are a match to TRBD1. The CDR3 length is 18 residues. Trimming at V came to 0 bases and at J to 0 bases, leaving 6 bases not matched to a gene. Germline CDR1 and CDR2: SGHTA and FQGTGA. The CDR3 bases are TGTGCCAGCAGCTTAACTGGACAGGGGACCGGCTCCTACAATGAGCAGTTCTTC. This translates into CASSLTGQGTGSYNEQFF. The full variable domain, rest sourced from reference TRBV7-3 and TRBJ2-1, is GAGVSQTPSNKVTEKGKYVELRCDPISGHTALYWYRQSLGQGPEFLIYFQGTGAADDSGLPNDRFFAVRPEGSVSTLKIQRTERGDSAVYLCASSLTGQGTGSYNEQFFGPGTRLTVL.

This clone was seen a handful of times. This rearrangement joins TRBV5-4 to TRBJ2-7, with TRBD2 matching 7 bases. The CDR3 spans 14 residues. V shed 4 bases and J 2 bases; nucleotides not matched to a gene: 6. Germline CDR1 and CDR2: SGHNT and YYREEE (reference sequence). The CDR3 sequence is CASSREAAAYEQYF. In DNA form, the CDR3 reads TGTGCCAGCAGCCGGGAGGCCGCGGCCTACGAGCAGTACTTC.

This chain links TRBV29-1 with TRBJ2-5; 12 nucleotides match TRBD1. Looked up from germline, CDR1 is SQVTM and CDR2 is ANQGSEA. The V segment lost 4 bases and the J segment 4 bases; nucleotides outside the gene matches: 10. This CDR3 spans 16 amino acids. CDR3 loop: CSVARGQGAFLETQYF. The DNA of the CDR3 is TGCAGCGTTGCTAGGGGACAGGGGGCGTTCTTAGAGACCCAGTACTTC.